This T cell receptor (beta chain) was recovered during a study of Tregs in tolerant kidney transplant recipients. Study-wide points: The most relevant donor-specific Treg TCRbeta repertoire apparently came from expansion with activated donor B cells.

Using immunoSEQ multiplex PCR, the repertoire was profiled, and TCRdb retains in-frame clones only, with some absent. The sample includes 50,000 to 75,000 clones, roughly 98% of them seen just once. To note about this clone: The antigen is not known.

The length of the CDR3 is 13 residues. V dropped 4 bases and J dropped 6 bases, with 13 bases sitting between them. In germline, CDR1 is SGDLS, CDR2 YYNGEE. This clonotype was obtained from a human donor who received a combined kidney and bone marrow transplant. The chain couples TRBV9 to TRBJ1-2, with a weak D call TRBD1 (6 bases). The sequences come from Tregs from blood, collected before the transplant. The CDR3 here is CASSPGNRDGYTF. The CDR3 DNA reads as TGTGCCAGCAGCCCCGGAAACAGGGATGGCTACACCTTC.